The entry that follows covers one T cell receptor beta chain sequence. Its cognate antigen has yet to be identified. Base qualities are not at hand, and no much larger clone is one base apart. Library creation used the immunoSEQ multiplex PCR assay. Rearranged TCR beta chain sequences were amplified with the hsTCRB Kit following the manufacturer's protocol. An Illumina MiSeq was used to sequence the TCRB libraries. The authors' pipeline ran thus. The proprietary platform of the kit vendor was used for demultiplexing, trimming and gene mapping. Entries here come from immuneACCESS through TCRdb and include only in-frame sequences with V and J called. Some clones fail to appear in such tables; in the studies checked, an unresolved V gene covers under half of the shortfall, and the cause of the remainder is unknown. That table supplies the V and J calls and clone size; D and trimming were determined from the DNA. Counted in this sample were some 59,000 clones; 75% to 90% of them appeared once. The biggest ten clones account for approximately 2% of the sample.

These data are taken from a study of a mutant IDH1 vaccine in newly diagnosed glioma (dated by TCRdb to about 2021). With respect to the entire study: Across visits V03 through V10, patients got a total of eight vaccinations, given in weeks 1, 3, 5, 7, 11, 15, 19 and 23. Peripheral blood samples were drawn at six visits, namely V03 (baseline), V05, V07, V10, V12 and V13. Of the 25 to 40 patients who were treated, around 62% were male and 37.5% were female, and the mean age was about 40 years. Prior to enrollment, patients had been given standard therapy consisting of radiotherapy alone, temozolomide alone, or radiochemotherapy with temozolomide, with the combination given to most patients. Vaccination started 4-6 weeks after radiotherapy alone, or was given together with temozolomide cycles in the groups whose treatment included chemotherapy. Longitudinal TCRB deep sequencing was done for some 25 treated patients, wherever samples were available for exploratory analyses. General conclusions and limits of the study: Availability determined which PBMC samples were chosen for TCRB deep sequencing. No apparent relationship was observed between pseudoprogression and alterations in the top peripheral T cell clonotypes detected by TCRB sequencing. The authors noted that analyses of patient blood samples could not be reproduced because of sample limitations. Across multiple MHC alleles, vaccine-induced immune responses were seen in just over 90% of patients.

This sample's time point label indicates: week 11, during vaccination. Each vaccine dose, consisting of 300 ug of a 20-mer mutant IDH1 peptide in Montanide, was administered subcutaneously with topical imiquimod. Donors had newly diagnosed WHO grade 3 or 4 IDH1-mutant astrocytomas with loss of nuclear ATRX. The samples were drawn from NOA16, a multicentre, single-arm, open-label phase I trial in Germany that tested a mutant IDH1 peptide vaccine in humans for the first time. The DNeasy Blood and Tissue Kit was used to extract genomic DNA from EDTA blood for TCRB sequencing. Sequencing was performed on PBMCs, taken from a glioma patient whose treatment included an IDH1 peptide vaccine. The source is a man aged 35 to 55 with glioma.

The CDR3 loop reads CASSPGTGGHTGVSEQYF. The bases are TGTGCCAGCTCACCAGGGACAGGGGGACACACGGGGGTTTCCGAGCAGTACTTC. The sequence links TRBV18 to TRBJ2-7, and TRBD1 matches 11 of the central bases. The CDR3 has 18 amino acids, counting the end cysteine and phenylalanine. Of all the DNA, just the CDR3 is kept, 54 bases in frame from base 1. The germline V gene supplies CDR1 KGHSH and CDR2 LQKENI. The germline V end is reduced by 2 bases and the J end by 6 bases; junction bases left unmatched: 15.